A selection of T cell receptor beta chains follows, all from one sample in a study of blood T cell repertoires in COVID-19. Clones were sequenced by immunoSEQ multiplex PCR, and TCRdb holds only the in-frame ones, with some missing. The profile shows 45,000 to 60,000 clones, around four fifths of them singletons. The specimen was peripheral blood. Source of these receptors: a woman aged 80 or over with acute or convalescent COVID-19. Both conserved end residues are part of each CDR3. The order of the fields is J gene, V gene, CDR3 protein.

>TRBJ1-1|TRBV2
CASSPVSGNTEAFF
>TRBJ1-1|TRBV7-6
CASSHRVGDTEAFF
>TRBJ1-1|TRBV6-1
CASSEDPTGDTEAFF
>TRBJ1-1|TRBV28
CASSPPGRGEAFF
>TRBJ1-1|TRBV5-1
CASSPGTGLMNTEAFF
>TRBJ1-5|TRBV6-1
CASSEWTGVGSNQPQHF
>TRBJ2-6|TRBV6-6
CASSSGTTSGANVLTF
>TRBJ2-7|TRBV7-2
CASSSGRNSYEQYF
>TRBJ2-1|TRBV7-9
CASSGSGGGNEQFF
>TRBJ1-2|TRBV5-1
CASSSQGDYGYTF